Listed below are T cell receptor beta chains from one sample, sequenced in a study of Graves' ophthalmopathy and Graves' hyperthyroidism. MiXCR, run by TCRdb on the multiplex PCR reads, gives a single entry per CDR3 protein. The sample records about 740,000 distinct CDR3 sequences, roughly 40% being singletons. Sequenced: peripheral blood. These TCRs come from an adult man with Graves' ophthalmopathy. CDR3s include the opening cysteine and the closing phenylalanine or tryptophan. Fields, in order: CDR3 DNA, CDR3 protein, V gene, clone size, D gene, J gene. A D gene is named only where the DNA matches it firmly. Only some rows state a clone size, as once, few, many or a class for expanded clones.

TGTGCCAGCAGTGAACTGCAGATGATCACCTTC | CASSELQMITF | TRBV2 | many | - | TRBJ1-2
TGTGCCAGCAGCCGGACAGACAATGAGCAGTTCTTC | CASSRTDNEQFF | TRBV9 | - | - | TRBJ2-1
TGCAGTGCTAGACCTGGGACAGGGGTGAGCAGTGAAAAACTGTTTTTT | CSARPGTGVSSEKLFF | TRBV20-1 | few | TRBD1 | TRBJ1-4
TGTGCCAGCAGTGTATCGGGGGCCGGGGAGCTGTACTTC | CASSVSGAGELYF | TRBV2 | - | - | TRBJ2-5
TGTGCCAGCAGTCCTCGGGTAAGGGGACGAACTGGAAACACCATATATTTT | CASSPRVRGRTGNTIYF | TRBV2 | once | - | TRBJ1-3
TGTGCCAGCCTCCAGGGCTCTGGAAACACCATATATTTT | CASLQGSGNTIYF | TRBV6-2/TRBV6-3 | - | - | TRBJ1-3
TGTGCCAGCAGTGAGAAAGAAACCTCCTACGAGCAGTACTTC | CASSEKETSYEQYF | TRBV2 | few | - | TRBJ2-7
TGTGCCAGCAGCCTGGGCAGGGAGGACACTGAAGCTTTCTTT | CASSLGREDTEAFF | TRBV7-2 | few | - | TRBJ1-1
TGTGCCATCACCCCTCGGCCAACAGATACGCAGTATTTT | CAITPRPTDTQYF | TRBV10-3 | once | - | TRBJ2-3
TGTGCCAGTAGTACCCAGACAGCTAACTATGGCTACACCTTC | CASSTQTANYGYTF | TRBV19 | few | - | TRBJ1-2